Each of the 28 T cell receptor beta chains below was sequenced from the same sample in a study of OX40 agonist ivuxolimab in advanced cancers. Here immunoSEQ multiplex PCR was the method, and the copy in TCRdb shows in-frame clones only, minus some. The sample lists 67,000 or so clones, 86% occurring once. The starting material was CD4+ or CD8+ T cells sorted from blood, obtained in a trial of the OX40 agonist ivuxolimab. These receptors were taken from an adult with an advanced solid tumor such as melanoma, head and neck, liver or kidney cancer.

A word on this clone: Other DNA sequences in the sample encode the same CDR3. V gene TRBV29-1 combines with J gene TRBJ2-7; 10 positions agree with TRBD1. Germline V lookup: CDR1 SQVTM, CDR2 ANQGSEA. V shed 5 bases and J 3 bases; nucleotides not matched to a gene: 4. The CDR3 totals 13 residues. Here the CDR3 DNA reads TGCAGCGTTTTGGGACAGGGGCTCTACGAGCAGTACTTC. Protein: CSVLGQGLYEQYF.

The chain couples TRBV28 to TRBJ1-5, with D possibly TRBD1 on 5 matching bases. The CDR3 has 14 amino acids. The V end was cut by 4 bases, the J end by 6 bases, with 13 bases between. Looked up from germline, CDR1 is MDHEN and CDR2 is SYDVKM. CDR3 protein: CASSSGTLIQPQHF. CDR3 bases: TGTGCCAGCAGTTCAGGGACTTTGATTCAGCCCCAGCATTTT.

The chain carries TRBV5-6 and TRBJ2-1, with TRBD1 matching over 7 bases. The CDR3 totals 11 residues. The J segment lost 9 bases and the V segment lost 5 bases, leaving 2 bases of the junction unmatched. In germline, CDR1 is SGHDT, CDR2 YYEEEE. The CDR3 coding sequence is TGTGCCAGCAGGGCAGGGGGTGAGCAGTTCTTC. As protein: CASRAGGEQFF.

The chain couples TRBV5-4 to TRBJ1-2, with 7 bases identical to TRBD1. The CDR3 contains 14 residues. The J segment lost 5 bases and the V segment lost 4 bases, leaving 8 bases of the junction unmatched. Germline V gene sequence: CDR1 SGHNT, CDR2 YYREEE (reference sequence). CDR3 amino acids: CASSRRQGYYGYTF. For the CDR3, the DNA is TGTGCCAGCAGCCGGCGACAGGGCTATTATGGCTACACCTTC.

The DNA of the CDR3 is TGCGCCAGCAGCTTGGATGGGACAGGGGAAGCTGAAGCTTTCTTT. Protein sequence: CASSLDGTGEAEAFF. This rearrangement joins TRBV5-1 to TRBJ1-1, with TRBD1 matching 10 bases. The germline V gene has CDR1 SGHRS and CDR2 YFSETQ. The length of the CDR3 is 15 residues. V lost 0 bases to trimming and J lost 6 bases; unmatched junction nucleotides: 5.

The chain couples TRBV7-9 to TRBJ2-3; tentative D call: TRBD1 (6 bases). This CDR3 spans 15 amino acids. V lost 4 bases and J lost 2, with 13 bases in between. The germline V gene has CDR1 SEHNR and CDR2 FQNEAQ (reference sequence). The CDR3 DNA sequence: TGTGCCAGCAGCTCCCCGACAGGACACACAGATACGCAGTATTTT. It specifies CASSSPTGHTDTQYF.

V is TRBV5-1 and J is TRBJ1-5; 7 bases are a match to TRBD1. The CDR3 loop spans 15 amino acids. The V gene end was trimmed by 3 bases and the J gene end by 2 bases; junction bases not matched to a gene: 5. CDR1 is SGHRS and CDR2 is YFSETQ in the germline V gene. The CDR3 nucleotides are TGCGCCAGCAGCTACACAGGGGAAGGCAATCAGCCCCAGCATTTT. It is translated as CASSYTGEGNQPQHF. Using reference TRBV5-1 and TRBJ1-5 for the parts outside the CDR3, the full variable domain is KAGVTQTPRYLIKTRGQQVTLSCSPISGHRSVSWYQQTPGQGLQFLFEYFSETQRNKGNFPGRFSGRQFSNSRSEMNVSTLELGDSALYLCASSYTGEGNQPQHFGDGTRLSIL.

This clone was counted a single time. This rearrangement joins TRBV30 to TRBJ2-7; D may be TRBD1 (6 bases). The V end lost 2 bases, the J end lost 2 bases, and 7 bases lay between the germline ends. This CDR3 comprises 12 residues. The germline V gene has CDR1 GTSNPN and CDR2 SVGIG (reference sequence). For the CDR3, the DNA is TGTGCCTGGAGTTCAGGGGCCTACGAGCAGTACTTC. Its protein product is CAWSSGAYEQYF. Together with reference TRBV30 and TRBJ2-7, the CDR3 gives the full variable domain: SQTIHQWPATLVQPVGSPLSLECTVEGTSNPNLYWYRQAAGRGLQLLFYSVGIGQISSEVPQNLSASRPQDRQFILSSKKLLLSDSGFYLCAWSSGAYEQYFGPGTRLTVT.

The CDR3 sequence is CAASGTGGTGELFF. CDR3 in DNA: TGTGCCGCTTCCGGGACAGGGGGTACCGGGGAGCTGTTTTTT. The chain uses TRBV19 and TRBJ2-2; 11 bases match TRBD1. V shed 11 bases and J 5 bases; nucleotides not matched to a gene: 7. The CDR3 loop spans 14 amino acids. CDR1 is LNHDA and CDR2 is SQIVND in the germline V gene (reference sequence).

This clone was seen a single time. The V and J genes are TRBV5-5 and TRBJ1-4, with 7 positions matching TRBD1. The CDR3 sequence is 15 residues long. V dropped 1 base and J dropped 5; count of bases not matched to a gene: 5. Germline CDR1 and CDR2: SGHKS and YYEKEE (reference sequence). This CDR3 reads CASSLWQGGNEKLFF. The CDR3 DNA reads TGTGCCAGCAGCTTGTGGCAGGGGGGAAATGAAAAACTGTTTTTT.

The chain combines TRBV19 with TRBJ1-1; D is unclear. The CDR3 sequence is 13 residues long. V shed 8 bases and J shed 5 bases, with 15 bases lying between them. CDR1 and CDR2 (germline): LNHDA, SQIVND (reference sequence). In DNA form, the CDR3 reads TGTGCCAGTTCCGTACTCCCGCGGACTGAAGCTTTCTTT. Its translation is CASSVLPRTEAFF.

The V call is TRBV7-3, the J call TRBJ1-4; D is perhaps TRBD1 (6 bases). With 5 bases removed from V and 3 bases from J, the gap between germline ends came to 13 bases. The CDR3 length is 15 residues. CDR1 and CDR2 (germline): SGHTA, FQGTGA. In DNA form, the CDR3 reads TGTGCCAGCAGCCCCCAGGGGAGTCCTAATGAAAAACTGTTTTTT. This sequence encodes CASSPQGSPNEKLFF.

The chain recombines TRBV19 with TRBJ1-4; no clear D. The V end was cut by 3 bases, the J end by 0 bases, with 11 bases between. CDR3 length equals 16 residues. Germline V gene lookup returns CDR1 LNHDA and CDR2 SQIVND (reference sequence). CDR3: CASSIPRAATNEKLFF. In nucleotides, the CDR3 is TGTGCCAGTAGTATTCCGAGGGCTGCAACTAATGAAAAACTGTTTTTT. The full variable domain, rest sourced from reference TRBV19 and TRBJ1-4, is DGGITQSPKYLFRKEGQNVTLSCEQNLNHDAMYWYRQDPGQGLRLIYYSQIVNDFQKGDIAEGYSVSREKKESFPLTVTSAQKNPTAFYLCASSIPRAATNEKLFFGSGTQLSVL.

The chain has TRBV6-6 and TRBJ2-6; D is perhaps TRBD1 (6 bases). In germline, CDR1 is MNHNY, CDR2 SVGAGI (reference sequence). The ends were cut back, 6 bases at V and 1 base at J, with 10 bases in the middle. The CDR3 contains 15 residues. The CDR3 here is CASSLTGSGANVLTF. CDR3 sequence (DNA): TGTGCCAGCAGCCTAACAGGGTCTGGGGCCAACGTCCTGACTTTC.

CDR3 nucleotides: TGTGCCAGCAGTAGGAACCTACAAGAGACCCAGTACTTC. The encoded protein is CASSRNLQETQYF. V usage is TRBV2 and J usage is TRBJ2-5; D is unclear. Germline lookup yields CDR1 SNHLY and CDR2 FYNNEI. This CDR3 has 13 residues. Trimming shortened V by 5 bases and J by 2 bases, and 9 bases separated the two germline ends. Full variable domain (missing parts from reference TRBV2 and TRBJ2-5): EPEVTQTPSHQVTQMGQEVILRCVPISNHLYFYWYRQILGQKVEFLVSFYNNEISEKSEIFDDQFSVERPDGSNFTLKIRSTKLEDSAMYFCASSRNLQETQYFGPGTRLLVL.

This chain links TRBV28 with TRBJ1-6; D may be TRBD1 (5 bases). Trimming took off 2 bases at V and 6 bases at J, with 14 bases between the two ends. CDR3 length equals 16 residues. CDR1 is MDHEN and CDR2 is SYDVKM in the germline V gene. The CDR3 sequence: CASSLASFRVNSPLHF. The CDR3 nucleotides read TGTGCCAGCAGTTTAGCATCATTCAGGGTTAATTCACCCCTCCACTTT. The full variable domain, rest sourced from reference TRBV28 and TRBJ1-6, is DVKVTQSSRYLVKRTGEKVFLECVQDMDHENMFWYRQDPGLGLRLIYFSYDVKMKEKGDIPEGYSVSREKKERFSLILESASTNQTSMYLCASSLASFRVNSPLHFGNGTRLTVT.

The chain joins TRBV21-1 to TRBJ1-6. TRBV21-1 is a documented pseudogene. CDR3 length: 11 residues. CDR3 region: CASSKDSPLHF. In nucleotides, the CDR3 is TGTGCCAGCAGCAAAGATTCACCCCTCCACTTT.

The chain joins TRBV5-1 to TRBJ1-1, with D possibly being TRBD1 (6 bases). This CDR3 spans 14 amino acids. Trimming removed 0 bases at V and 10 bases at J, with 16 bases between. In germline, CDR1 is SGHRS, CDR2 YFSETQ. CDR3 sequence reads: CASSLEGGTKLAFF. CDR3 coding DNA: TGCGCCAGCAGCTTGGAGGGGGGTACTAAGTTAGCTTTCTTT. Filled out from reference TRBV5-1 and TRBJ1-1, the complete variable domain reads KAGVTQTPRYLIKTRGQQVTLSCSPISGHRSVSWYQQTPGQGLQFLFEYFSETQRNKGNFPGRFSGRQFSNSRSEMNVSTLELGDSALYLCASSLEGGTKLAFFGQGTRLTVV.

CDR3 sequence (DNA): TGTGCCAGCAGGCCTTACGGGGGGCCTCGAAACACCGGGGAGCTGTTTTTT. It translates to CASRPYGGPRNTGELFF. The rearrangement joins TRBV7-8 to TRBJ2-2; TRBD2 is a possible D gene (7 bases). In germline, CDR1 is SGHVS, CDR2 FQNEAQ. V dropped 6 bases and J dropped 2 bases, with 19 bases sitting between them. This CDR3 region has 17 residues.

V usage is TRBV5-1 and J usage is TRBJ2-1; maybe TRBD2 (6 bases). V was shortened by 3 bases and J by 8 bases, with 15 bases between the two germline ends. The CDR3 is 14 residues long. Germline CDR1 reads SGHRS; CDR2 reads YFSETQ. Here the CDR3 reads CASSSTPGTDEQFF. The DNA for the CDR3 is TGCGCCAGCAGCTCCACCCCAGGGACTGATGAGCAGTTCTTC.

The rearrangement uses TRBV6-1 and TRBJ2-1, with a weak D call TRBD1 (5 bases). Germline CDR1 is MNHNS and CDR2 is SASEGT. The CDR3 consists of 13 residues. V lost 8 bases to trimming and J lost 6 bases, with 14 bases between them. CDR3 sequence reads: CASQGVGVNEQFF. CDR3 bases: TGTGCCAGCCAAGGAGTAGGGGTCAATGAGCAGTTCTTC.

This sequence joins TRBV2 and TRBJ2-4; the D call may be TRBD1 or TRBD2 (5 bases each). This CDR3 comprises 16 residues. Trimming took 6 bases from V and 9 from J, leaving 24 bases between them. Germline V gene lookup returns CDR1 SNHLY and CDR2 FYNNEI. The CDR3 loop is CASSLSGTPRRSIQYF. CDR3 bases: TGTGCCAGCAGCTTATCCGGGACCCCCAGAAGGAGCATTCAGTACTTC. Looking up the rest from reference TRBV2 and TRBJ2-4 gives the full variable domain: EPEVTQTPSHQVTQMGQEVILRCVPISNHLYFYWYRQILGQKVEFLVSFYNNEISEKSEIFDDQFSVERPDGSNFTLKIRSTKLEDSAMYFCASSLSGTPRRSIQYFGAGTRLSVL.

Written as DNA, the CDR3 is TGTGCCAGCTCAGACGATGGGACTGACAATGAGCAGTTCTTC. Protein: CASSDDGTDNEQFF. The V call is TRBV18, the J call TRBJ2-1; D is possibly TRBD2 (6 bases). The ends were cut back, 5 bases at V and 5 bases at J, with 13 bases in the middle. The length of the CDR3 is 14 residues. The germline V gene encodes CDR1 KGHSH and CDR2 LQKENI.

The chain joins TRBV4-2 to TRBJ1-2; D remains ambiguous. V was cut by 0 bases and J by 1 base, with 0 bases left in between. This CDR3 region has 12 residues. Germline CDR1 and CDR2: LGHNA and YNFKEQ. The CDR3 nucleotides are TGTGCCAGCAGCCAAGATAACTATGGCTACACCTTC. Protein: CASSQDNYGYTF.

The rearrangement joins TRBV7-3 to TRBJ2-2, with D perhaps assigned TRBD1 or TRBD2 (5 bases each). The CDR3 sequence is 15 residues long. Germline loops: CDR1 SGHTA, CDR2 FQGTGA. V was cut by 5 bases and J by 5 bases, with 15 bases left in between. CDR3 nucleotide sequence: TGTGCCAGCAGCGCCACCGGGACCACTACCGGGGAGCTGTTTTTT. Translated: CASSATGTTTGELFF.

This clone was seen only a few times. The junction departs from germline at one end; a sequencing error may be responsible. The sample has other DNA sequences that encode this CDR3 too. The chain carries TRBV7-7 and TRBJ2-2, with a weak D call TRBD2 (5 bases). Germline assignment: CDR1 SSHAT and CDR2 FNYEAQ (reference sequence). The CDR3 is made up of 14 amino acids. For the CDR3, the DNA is TGTGCTAGCAGCTTACGGGAGAACACCGGGGAGCTGTTTTTT. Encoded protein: CASSLRENTGELFF.

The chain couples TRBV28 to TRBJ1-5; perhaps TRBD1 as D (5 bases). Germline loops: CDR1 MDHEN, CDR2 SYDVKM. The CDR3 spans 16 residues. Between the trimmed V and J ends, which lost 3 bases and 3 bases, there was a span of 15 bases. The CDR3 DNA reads TGTGCCAGCAGTTTTTCTTATCGCAGGGTCAATCAGCCCCAGCATTTT. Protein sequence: CASSFSYRRVNQPQHF.

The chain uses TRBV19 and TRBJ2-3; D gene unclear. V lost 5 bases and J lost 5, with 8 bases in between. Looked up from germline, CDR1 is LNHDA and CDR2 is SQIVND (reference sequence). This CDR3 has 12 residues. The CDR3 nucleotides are TGTGCCAGTAGTTCTGGGTTAGATACGCAGTATTTT. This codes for CASSSGLDTQYF.